Listed below are T cell receptor beta chains from one sample, sequenced in a study of blood T cell repertoires in COVID-19. The data were produced by immunoSEQ multiplex PCR, yet TCRdb's version contains in-frame clones alone and is incomplete. The sample holds around 100,000 clones, approximately 80% seen once. Sequenced sample: peripheral blood. Receptors originate from an older woman with acute or convalescent COVID-19. The CDR3 runs from the conserved cysteine through the conserved F or W. The D gene is left open where the match is weak. Where a row states a size, it is once, few, many or the class of an expanded clone; other rows omit it.

-	TRBV3-1/TRBV3-2	-	TRBJ1-4	TGTGCCAGCAGCCAAGCGGGGTTAGTTGCAACTAATGAAAAACTGTTTTTT	CASSQAGLVATNEKLFF
-	TRBV19	-	TRBJ1-1	TGTGCCAGTAGTAGGCAAGAGGGACTAGAAGCTTTCTTT	CASSRQEGLEAFF
-	TRBV3-1/TRBV3-2	-	TRBJ1-2	TGTGCCAGCAGCCATGGGGAGAGTGGCTACACCTTC	CASSHGESGYTF
-	TRBV24-1	-	TRBJ1-5	TGTGCCACCAGTGCCCGGACACCTAGCAATCAGCCCCAGCATTTT	CATSARTPSNQPQHF
TRBD2	TRBV5-8	-	TRBJ2-3	TGTGCCAGCAGCCAAGGACTAGCGGGGGGGCTGACAGATACGCAGTATTTT	CASSQGLAGGLTDTQYF
-	TRBV28	-	TRBJ1-1	TGTGCCAGCAGAGGGGCCATGAACACTGAAGCTTTCTTT	CASRGAMNTEAFF
TRBD1	TRBV6-1	-	TRBJ1-2	TGTGCCAGCAGTGAGAATATCAGGGGGAACTATGGCTACACCTTC	CASSENIRGNYGYTF
-	TRBV7-3	-	TRBJ1-1	TGTGCCAGCAGCCTTCAGTCGAACACTGAAGCTTTCTTT	CASSLQSNTEAFF
-	TRBV5-8	-	TRBJ1-6	TGTGCCAGCAGCTTGATGGTAACGGGATCACCCCTCCACTTT	CASSLMVTGSPLHF
TRBD1	TRBV7-9	-	TRBJ1-3	TGTGCCAGCAGCTTTGGACAGGGGGACGGAAACACCATATATTTT	CASSFGQGDGNTIYF
-	TRBV5-4	-	TRBJ2-7	TGTGCCAGCACCACAACGGGGGCCTACGAGCAGTACTTC	CASTTTGAYEQYF
-	TRBV5-1	-	TRBJ2-5	TGCGCCAGCAGCTTGGCCAATTGGCCGGGAGAGACCCAGTACTTC	CASSLANWPGETQYF
TRBD2	TRBV11-1	few	TRBJ2-5	TGTGCCAGCAGCCTCAGGCGGGGGGGGGACCAAGAGACCCAGTACTTC	CASSLRRGGDQETQYF
-	TRBV10-3	-	TRBJ1-6	TGTGCCTCGGGACTAAGGGATTCACCCCTCCACTTT	CASGLRDSPLHF
TRBD1	TRBV6-5	many	TRBJ1-2	TGTGCCACCCGACAGGGTATGAGCTACACCTTC	CATRQGMSYTF
TRBD1	TRBV7-2	-	TRBJ1-2	TGTGCCAGCACCTCTCTACAGGGGGCGAGCTATGGCTACACCTTC	CASTSLQGASYGYTF
-	TRBV12-3/TRBV12-4	-	TRBJ1-1	TGTGCCAGCGTAGACAGAATGAACACTGAAGCTTTCTTT	CASVDRMNTEAFF
TRBD1	TRBV14	-	TRBJ1-6	TGTGCCAGCAGCCAAGCAGGGGGCGATTCACCCCTCCACTTT	CASSQAGGDSPLHF
TRBD2	TRBV7-3	-	TRBJ2-3	TGTGCCAGCAGCTTCAGCGGGGGCACAGATACGCAGTATTTT	CASSFSGGTDTQYF
-	TRBV6-1	few	TRBJ2-7	TGTGCCAGCAGTGAACTCGGGTACGAGCAGTACTTC	CASSELGYEQYF
TRBD2	TRBV6-6	-	TRBJ2-1	TGTGCCAGCAGCCTTCGGACTAGCGGAGACAATGAGCAGTTCTTC	CASSLRTSGDNEQFF
TRBD1	TRBV30	many	TRBJ2-7	TGTGCCTGGAGTGGCGGACAGGGGGCGCCCGGCGAGCAGTACTTC	CAWSGGQGAPGEQYF
TRBD1	TRBV19	-	TRBJ1-4	TGTGCCAGTAGTAGGCCCGGACAGGGGGGCGGTGAAAAACTGTTTTTT	CASSRPGQGGGEKLFF
-	TRBV7-8	-	TRBJ2-7	TGTGCCAGCAGCCCCTACATCGGGGGAACCTACGAGCAGTACTTC	CASSPYIGGTYEQYF
-	TRBV12-3/TRBV12-4	once	TRBJ1-1	TGTGCCAGCAGCTGGGGACTTGGAGCTTTCTTT	CASSWGLGAFF
-	TRBV5-6	-	TRBJ1-4	TGTGCCAGCAGCCCGACAGTTACAACTAATGAAAAACTGTTTTTT	CASSPTVTTNEKLFF
-	TRBV7-2	few	TRBJ1-1	TGTGCCAGCAACAGACCCCCGGCTTTCAACACTGAAGCTTTCTTT	CASNRPPAFNTEAFF
TRBD2	TRBV29-1	-	TRBJ2-5	TGCAGCGCCGGACTAGCGGGGGGGCTAGGGACCCAGTACTTC	CSAGLAGGLGTQYF
TRBD2	TRBV7-9	-	TRBJ2-5	TGTGCCAGCAGCTTTATTAGCGGGGTGGCAGAGACCCAGTACTTC	CASSFISGVAETQYF
-	TRBV2	-	TRBJ1-5	TGTGCCAGCAGTGGTAGACAGACATATAGCAATCAGCCCCAGCATTTT	CASSGRQTYSNQPQHF
-	TRBV5-1	-	TRBJ1-3	TGCGCCAGCAGCTCCGCTCCTTTACAGGAGCTCTCTGGAAACACCATATATTTT	CASSSAPLQELSGNTIYF
-	TRBV6-5	-	TRBJ1-1	TGTGCCAGCAGTTACGAGGGCAGGATGAACACTGAAGCTTTCTTT	CASSYEGRMNTEAFF